These 12 T cell receptor beta chains share one sample of origin, sequenced in a study of T cell responses to AZD1222 COVID-19 vaccine. Some clones are missing from TCRdb's copy, which holds only in-frame ones; the method was immunoSEQ multiplex PCR. This table holds just under 80,000 clones, about 92% found once. The source was peripheral blood, collected 28 days after the second AZD1222 dose. These receptors were obtained from an adult who received the AZD1222 COVID-19 vaccine.

V is TRBV4-1 and J is TRBJ1-2; D is uncertain. V lost 0 bases, J lost 1 base, and 12 bases lay in between. CDR1 is MGHRA and CDR2 is YSYEKL in the germline V gene. The CDR3 has 16 amino acids. The CDR3 protein is CASSQDLLLFNYGYTF. The CDR3 DNA follows: TGCGCCAGCAGCCAAGATCTCCTTCTTTTTAACTATGGCTACACCTTC.

The rearrangement uses TRBV7-9 and TRBJ2-5, with 9 bases lining up with TRBD2. The V gene's germline CDR1 is SEHNR and CDR2 FQNEAQ (reference sequence). V shed 5 bases, J shed 1 base, and the junction held 8 bases outside the gene matches. This CDR3 is built from 16 residues. This chain's CDR3 is CASSLWASGVQETQYF. CDR3 nucleotides: TGTGCCAGCAGCCTCTGGGCTAGCGGGGTCCAAGAGACCCAGTACTTC.

This chain joins TRBV19 and TRBJ1-4; 9 bases agree with TRBD1. The J segment lost 7 bases and the V segment lost 4 bases, leaving 7 bases of the junction unmatched. Germline V gene sequence: CDR1 LNHDA, CDR2 SQIVND (reference sequence). The length of the CDR3 is 15 residues. The CDR3 nucleotides read TGTGCCAGTAGTACCTCGACAGGGGGTAGTGAAAAACTGTTTTTT. This sequence encodes CASSTSTGGSEKLFF.

The genes are TRBV6-5 and TRBJ1-4, with TRBD1 identical over 8 bases. Germline CDR1 and CDR2: MNHEY and SVGAGI. The V and J ends lost 6 bases and 6 bases, in that order; junction bases with no gene match: 9. This CDR3 has 15 residues. DNA for the CDR3: TGTGCCAGCAGCCTCCGGGACAGGCTCTATGAAAAACTGTTTTTT. Amino acid sequence: CASSLRDRLYEKLFF.

The chain recombines TRBV19 with TRBJ1-5; D is uncertain. Germline V gene sequence: CDR1 LNHDA, CDR2 SQIVND (reference sequence). The CDR3 is made up of 15 amino acids. Trimming pared 4 bases from V and 5 bases from J, leaving 15 bases between. The CDR3, as DNA: TGTGCCAGTAGTACCCGGGGAAGGGCGGATCAGCCCCAGCATTTT. Translating it yields CASSTRGRADQPQHF.

The genes are TRBV3-1 (or the pseudogene TRBV3-2) and TRBJ1-4, with D perhaps TRBD1 (5 bases). CDR1 LGHDT and CDR2 YNNKEL come from the germline V gene (reference sequence). Trimming left V 2 bases short and J 0 bases short, with 10 bases between. The CDR3 spans 16 residues. The CDR3 DNA is TGTGCCAGCAGCCAATCGGGGGACTCAACTAATGAAAAACTGTTTTTT. This sequence encodes CASSQSGDSTNEKLFF.

The V call is TRBV9, the J call TRBJ1-5; a possible D gene is TRBD1 (6 bases). Trimming removed 4 bases at V and 3 bases at J, with 11 bases between. The CDR3 is 14 residues long. The V gene's germline CDR1 is SGDLS and CDR2 YYNGEE. The DNA for the CDR3 is TGTGCCAGCAGCCAGGGACAATTCAATCAGCCCCAGCATTTT. It is translated as CASSQGQFNQPQHF.

V usage is TRBV4-1 and J usage is TRBJ1-1; D unresolved. The CDR3 is 14 amino acids. Trimming took 4 bases from V and 1 from J, leaving 10 bases between them. CDR1 MGHRA and CDR2 YSYEKL come from the germline V gene. The CDR3 nucleotides are TGCGCCAGCAGCCGTAGGGCGGGGAACACTGAAGCTTTCTTT. This codes for CASSRRAGNTEAFF.

This chain joins TRBV11-2 and TRBJ2-7, with a possible D match to TRBD1 (6 bases). This CDR3 region has 13 residues. Trimming cost V 1 base and J 5 bases, with 9 bases left between them. In germline, CDR1 is SGHAT, CDR2 FQNNGV. As DNA, the CDR3 is TGTGCCAGCAGCTTAGGACCAGGGGACGAGCAGTACTTC. This codes for CASSLGPGDEQYF. Together with reference TRBV11-2 and TRBJ2-7, the CDR3 gives the full variable domain: EAGVAQSPRYKIIEKRQSVAFWCNPISGHATLYWYQQILGQGPKLLIQFQNNGVVDDSQLPKDRFSAERLKGVDSTLKIQPAKLEDSAVYLCASSLGPGDEQYFGPGTRLTVT.

The chain employs TRBV6-2 or TRBV6-3 and TRBJ2-1, with a possible D match to TRBD2 (6 bases). In germline, CDR1 is MNHEY, CDR2 SVGEGT. This CDR3 region has 17 residues. V was trimmed by 0 bases and J by 1 base, leaving 13 bases between them. The DNA for the CDR3 is TGTGCCAGCAGTTACTCGCTTGGCGGGATATCCTACAATGAGCAGTTCTTC. Translating it yields CASSYSLGGISYNEQFF.

The V and J genes are TRBV19 and TRBJ1-5, with 10 bases that match TRBD1. The CDR3 has 16 amino acids. V trimming: 4 bases; J trimming: 3 bases; junction bases outside the gene matches: 6. CDR1 LNHDA and CDR2 SQIVND come from the germline V gene (reference sequence). DNA for the CDR3: TGTGCCAGTAGTACCACCGGGACAGGGGTCAATCAGCCCCAGCATTTT. Protein product: CASSTTGTGVNQPQHF.

The rearrangement uses TRBV28 and TRBJ1-5; D is possibly TRBD1 (6 bases). The V gene lost 7 bases and the J gene lost 2 bases, with 15 bases spanning the gap. There are 15 residues in the CDR3. Germline loops: CDR1 MDHEN, CDR2 SYDVKM. In DNA, the CDR3 is TGTGCCAGCATGTGGGGGGCCGAAGGCAATCAGCCCCAGCATTTT. This translates into CASMWGAEGNQPQHF.